This T cell receptor beta chain was retrieved from a study of T-cell reconstitution after alpha-beta-depleted transplantation in children. General study points: Newly generated T cells supplied most T-cell counts and diversity one year post-transplant. For some patients, TCRbeta diversity was high at day 60 because of recipient T cells and thymic progenitors that survived.

The CDR3 runs 15 residues. V lost 6 bases to trimming and J lost 7 bases; unmatched junction nucleotides: 11. The germline gives CDR1 SGHTA, CDR2 FQGNSA. A remark on this clonotype: What it recognizes is unknown.

TCRbeta library construction was performed incorporating unique molecular identifiers. TCRdb independently ran MiXCR on the PCR reads; one entry per CDR3 protein. The top ten hold just over 2% of the sample, which has 400,000 to 550,000 distinct CDR3 sequences, over 9.5% seen once. This clonotype originated in a child aged 2-15 years with inherited bone marrow failure, due to receive a stem cell transplant. This sequence joins TRBV7-2 and TRBJ2-7; 11 nucleotides agree with TRBD1. The sample consisted of PBMCs, taken before TCRalphabeta/CD19-depleted stem cell transplant. For the CDR3, the DNA is TGTGCCAGCAGACCAAGGACAGGGGGCGCGGGGGAGCAGTACTTC. Protein: CASRPRTGGAGEQYF.